One and the same sample provided the 25 T cell receptor beta chains below, sequenced in a study of cytomegalovirus exposure and HLA in healthy donors. PCR primers comprised 60 Vbeta and 13 Jbeta primers. Clones were sequenced by immunoSEQ multiplex PCR, and TCRdb holds only the in-frame ones, with some missing. This sample's table has roughly 120,000 clones. The sequenced material came from PBMCs. Receptors originate from a man aged 18-30 years in good health and CMV-seronegative.

The chain carries TRBV28 and TRBJ2-3; D remains ambiguous. CDR1 is MDHEN and CDR2 is SYDVKM in the germline V gene. The CDR3 spans 13 residues. The V and J ends lost 2 bases and 0 bases respectively, with 3 bases between them. The CDR3 protein is CASSLTSTDTQYF. The CDR3 nucleotides read TGTGCCAGCAGTTTAACTAGCACAGATACGCAGTATTTT.

The chain employs TRBV5-1 and TRBJ1-2; 9 nucleotides align to TRBD1. The CDR3 runs 15 residues. Germline CDR1 SGHRS, CDR2 YFSETQ. J gave up 4 bases and V 3 bases, and 7 bases lay outside the gene matches. The CDR3 nucleotides read TGCGCCAGCAGCTACCTACAGGGGGCAGGCTATGGCTACACCTTC. It encodes CASSYLQGAGYGYTF.

The CDR3 DNA is TGTGCCAGCAGCTTAGCTCCAGCAGGGACTGGAAACACCATATATTTT. This translates into CASSLAPAGTGNTIYF. The J gene is TRBJ1-3, the V gene TRBV7-8; the D gene is possibly TRBD1 (5 bases). The V gene's germline CDR1 is SGHVS and CDR2 FQNEAQ. This CDR3 has 16 residues. Trimming stripped 0 bases from V and 2 bases from J, with 11 bases between.

V gene TRBV19 combines with J gene TRBJ2-1; no firm D call. CDR3 size: 11 residues. The V end was cut by 8 bases, the J end by 7 bases, with 9 bases between. Germline CDR1 LNHDA, CDR2 SQIVND (reference sequence). The CDR3: CASGSRNEQFF. For the CDR3, the DNA is TGTGCCAGTGGATCTAGGAATGAGCAGTTCTTC.

The chain recombines TRBV19 with TRBJ2-5; 9 nucleotides match TRBD1. Per the germline V gene, CDR1 is LNHDA and CDR2 is SQIVND (reference sequence). The CDR3 length is 14 residues. J gave up 5 bases and V 5 bases, and 6 bases lay outside the gene matches. CDR3 coding DNA: TGTGCCAGTAGTTTGGGGACAGGGCTGGAGACCCAGTACTTC. It encodes CASSLGTGLETQYF.

The chain carries TRBV13 and TRBJ2-2, with 9 bases aligning to TRBD1. The germline V gene encodes CDR1 PRHDT and CDR2 FYEKMQ (reference sequence). The CDR3 spans 15 residues. V dropped 7 bases and J dropped 4; count of bases not matched to a gene: 7. The CDR3 DNA sequence: TGTGCCAGCACCCTGAGGACAGGGGTCACCGGGGAGCTGTTTTTT. Its protein is CASTLRTGVTGELFF.

V and J are TRBV6-5 and TRBJ2-1, with TRBD2 matching over 10 bases. CDR1 MNHEY and CDR2 SVGAGI come from the germline V gene. CDR3 length equals 15 residues. The J segment lost 1 base and the V segment lost 6 bases, leaving 3 bases of the junction unmatched. CDR3 bases: TGTGCCAGCAGCCCGGGACTAGCGTCCTACAATGAGCAGTTCTTC. It translates to CASSPGLASYNEQFF.

The CDR3 region is CASSFTDRTTDTQYF. DNA for the CDR3: TGTGCCAGCAGTTTTACGGACAGGACCACAGATACGCAGTATTTT. The chain recombines TRBV6-4 with TRBJ2-3; TRBD1 agrees at 7 bases. The CDR3 totals 15 residues. Germline V gives CDR1 MRHNA, CDR2 SNTAGT. V trimming: 5 bases; J trimming: 2 bases; junction bases outside the gene matches: 7.

The gene calls are TRBV5-1 and TRBJ1-1; D not certain. CDR1 is SGHRS and CDR2 is YFSETQ in the germline V gene. This CDR3 is built from 14 residues. Deletions cut 5 bases from V and 8 bases from J, with 19 bases between. CDR3 region: CASRPPYGEREAFF. CDR3 nucleotide sequence: TGCGCCAGCAGGCCTCCCTATGGAGAACGGGAAGCTTTCTTT.

The CDR3 region is CASTGGGFSYGYTF. DNA for the CDR3: TGTGCCAGCACCGGGGGGGGGTTTAGCTATGGCTACACCTTC. J is TRBJ1-2 and V is TRBV9; the D gene is possibly TRBD1 (5 bases). CDR3 length equals 14 residues. CDR1 and CDR2 (germline): SGDLS, YYNGEE. Trimming took off 6 bases at V and 4 bases at J, with 16 bases between the two ends.

The CDR3 here is CASSAGGPHYGYTF. Written as DNA, the CDR3 is TGTGCCAGTAGTGCAGGGGGACCCCACTATGGCTACACCTTC. V is TRBV19 and J is TRBJ1-2; 7 bases map to TRBD1. V shed 5 bases and J 3 bases; nucleotides not matched to a gene: 6. The CDR3 contains 14 residues. The germline V gene encodes CDR1 LNHDA and CDR2 SQIVND (reference sequence).

The rearrangement joins TRBV4-1 to TRBJ1-4; D not resolved. The V end lost 1 base, the J end lost 2 bases, and 8 bases lay between the germline ends. This CDR3 comprises 15 residues. The germline gives CDR1 MGHRA, CDR2 YSYEKL. CDR3 protein: CASSQVLATNEKLFF. DNA for the CDR3: TGCGCCAGCAGCCAAGTACTAGCCACTAATGAAAAACTGTTTTTT.

The chain recombines TRBV5-1 with TRBJ1-5; D is perhaps TRBD1 (5 bases). The CDR3 sequence is 17 residues long. Between the trimmed V and J ends, which lost 4 bases and 0 bases, there was a span of 17 bases. Germline-derived CDR1 and CDR2 are SGHRS and YFSETQ. The CDR3 coding sequence is TGCGCCAGCAGCCCGCACCAAACAGGTTATAGCAATCAGCCCCAGCATTTT. Protein: CASSPHQTGYSNQPQHF.

The chain employs TRBV30 and TRBJ2-3, with 9 bases aligning to TRBD2. V lost 4 bases and J lost 3; bases outside the gene matches: 5. This CDR3 is built from 14 residues. Germline V gene data show CDR1 as GTSNPN and CDR2 as SVGIG (reference sequence). The CDR3 DNA reads TGTGCCTGGACTAGCGGGACTGGGACAGATACGCAGTATTTT. Residues: CAWTSGTGTDTQYF.

The chain is built from TRBV2 and TRBJ2-2; no clear D gene. The CDR3 has 15 amino acids. From germline, CDR1 is SNHLY and CDR2 FYNNEI. Trimming took off 0 bases at V and 5 bases at J, with 10 bases between the two ends. This CDR3 reads CASSEALQWTGELFF. The CDR3 DNA reads TGTGCCAGCAGTGAAGCCCTACAGTGGACCGGGGAGCTGTTTTTT. Complete variable domain (other parts from reference TRBV2 and TRBJ2-2): EPEVTQTPSHQVTQMGQEVILRCVPISNHLYFYWYRQILGQKVEFLVSFYNNEISEKSEIFDDQFSVERPDGSNFTLKIRSTKLEDSAMYFCASSEALQWTGELFFGEGSRLTVL.

The CDR3 sequence is CASSVTGINTDTQYF. The CDR3 DNA reads as TGTGCCAGCAGCGTAACGGGAATTAACACAGATACGCAGTATTTT. This rearrangement joins TRBV9 to TRBJ2-3; D is possibly TRBD2 (5 bases). The CDR3 loop spans 15 amino acids. The V gene lost 1 base and the J gene lost 2 bases, with 11 bases spanning the gap. Germline loops: CDR1 SGDLS, CDR2 YYNGEE.

This rearrangement joins TRBV6-1 to TRBJ1-1; D not certain. V shed 10 bases and J shed 0 bases, with 18 bases lying between them. In germline, CDR1 is MNHNS, CDR2 SASEGT. The CDR3 covers 15 residues. CDR3: CATRRVHYMNTEAFF. CDR3 DNA sequence: TGTGCCACCAGAAGAGTCCACTACATGAACACTGAAGCTTTCTTT.

The chain links TRBV23-1 to TRBJ2-2; 9 bases align to TRBD1. TRBV23-1 is placed among ORFs of uncertain function. This CDR3 comprises 16 residues. V lost 4 bases, J lost 5 bases, and 8 bases stayed unmatched. The CDR3 DNA follows: TGCGCCAGCAGTCGAACGGGACAGGGTTTTACCGGGGAGCTGTTTTTT. Protein sequence: CASSRTGQGFTGELFF.

This chain links TRBV7-2 with TRBJ1-5, with D possibly TRBD1 on 5 matching bases. V gave up 1 base and J gave up 1 base, with 8 bases separating them. The CDR3 is 15 amino acids. The germline CDR1 and CDR2 sequences are SGHTA and FQGNSA. CDR3 loop: CASSLDRFSNQPQHF. The CDR3 coding sequence is TGTGCCAGCAGCTTAGACAGGTTCAGCAATCAGCCCCAGCATTTT. Variable domain in full (rest from reference TRBV7-2 and TRBJ1-5): GAGVSQSPSNKVTEKGKDVELRCDPISGHTALYWYRQSLGQGLEFLIYFQGNSAPDKSGLPSDRFSAERTGGSVSTLTIQRTQQEDSAVYLCASSLDRFSNQPQHFGDGTRLSIL.

The chain uses TRBV30 and TRBJ2-7; D is perhaps TRBD2 (5 bases). The V gene lost 0 bases and the J gene lost 3 bases, with 15 bases spanning the gap. CDR1 is GTSNPN, CDR2 SVGIG, per germline (reference sequence). The CDR3 has 15 residues. CDR3 sequence (DNA): TGTGCCTGGAGTGTTAGAGGCGGGTGGGGCTACGAGCAGTACTTC. Residues: CAWSVRGGWGYEQYF.

CDR3 sequence reads: CAWSVRDRGYGYTF. The CDR3 DNA is TGTGCCTGGAGTGTACGAGACAGGGGTTATGGCTACACCTTC. This rearrangement joins TRBV30 to TRBJ1-2, with 8 bases matching TRBD1. CDR1 and CDR2 from the germline V gene are GTSNPN and SVGIG (reference sequence). J was trimmed by 5 bases and V by 0 bases; bases with no gene match: 5. CDR3 length: 14 residues. Full variable domain (rest looked up from reference TRBV30 and TRBJ1-2): SQTIHQWPATLVQPVGSPLSLECTVEGTSNPNLYWYRQAAGRGLQLLFYSVGIGQISSEVPQNLSASRPQDRQFILSSKKLLLSDSGFYLCAWSVRDRGYGYTFGSGTRLTVV.

The chain couples TRBV28 to TRBJ2-3; 8 bases are shared with TRBD2. The CDR3 has 15 amino acids. The germline CDR1 and CDR2 sequences are MDHEN and SYDVKM. With V trimmed by 3 bases and J by 6 bases, 8 bases remained unmatched. The CDR3 here is CASSLPLAGRDTQYF. The CDR3, as DNA: TGTGCCAGCAGTTTGCCGTTAGCGGGGCGGGATACGCAGTATTTT.

The chain is built from TRBV5-4 and TRBJ2-7, with 9 positions matching TRBD1. CDR3 length equals 15 residues. CDR1 and CDR2 (germline): SGHNT, YYREEE (reference sequence). Germline trimming cut 3 bases from V and 2 bases from J; bases unmatched to any gene: 6. DNA for the CDR3: TGTGCCAGCAGCTCCCGACAGGGGGATCCCTACGAGCAGTACTTC. Encoded protein: CASSSRQGDPYEQYF.

The chain recombines TRBV7-9 with TRBJ2-2, with D maybe TRBD1 (6 bases). The germline CDR1 and CDR2 sequences are SEHNR and FQNEAQ (reference sequence). V lost 3 bases and J 2 bases, leaving 19 bases between the germline ends. The CDR3 length is 18 residues. As DNA, the CDR3 is TGTGCCAGCAGCTTCCCCTCGACAGGAACAATAAACACCGGGGAGCTGTTTTTT. Its translation is CASSFPSTGTINTGELFF.

This chain uses TRBV28 with TRBJ2-6; 12 bases are shared with TRBD1. This CDR3 has 20 residues. The ends lost 4 bases at V and 3 bases at J; junction bases unmatched: 13. Per the germline V gene, CDR1 is MDHEN and CDR2 is SYDVKM. The CDR3 region has the DNA TGTGCCAGCAGTTCTGTTCCGGGACAGGGGGCAGTCGGTGGGGCCAACGTCCTGACTTTC. Translation gives CASSSVPGQGAVGGANVLTF.